The 32 T cell receptor beta chains below were found in one sample sequenced in a study of somatic mutations in cytotoxic T cells in rheumatoid arthritis. Clones were sequenced by immunoSEQ multiplex PCR, and TCRdb holds only the in-frame ones, with some missing. The sample carries 15,000 to 20,000 clones, around 83% recorded once. The specimen sequenced was CD8+ T cells sorted from blood. The source is an adult with rheumatoid arthritis.

J is TRBJ2-7 and V is TRBV6-1; maybe TRBD1 (6 bases). Germline loops: CDR1 MNHNS, CDR2 SASEGT. V was pared by 2 bases and J by 0 bases, with 14 bases between. The CDR3 contains 16 residues. The CDR3 DNA reads TGTGCCAGCAGTGAACTTGCGGACAGTTCCTCCTACGAGCAGTACTTC. This gives the protein CASSELADSSSYEQYF.

V usage is TRBV19 and J usage is TRBJ1-1; D uncertain. V lost 8 bases, J lost 2 bases, and 12 bases lay in between. The germline V gene has CDR1 LNHDA and CDR2 SQIVND (reference sequence). The CDR3 totals 13 residues. The CDR3 bases are TGTGCCAGTTCGATAGGTGGTAACACTGAAGCTTTCTTT. Its translation: CASSIGGNTEAFF. Drawing the rest from reference TRBV19 and TRBJ1-1, the complete variable domain is DGGITQSPKYLFRKEGQNVTLSCEQNLNHDAMYWYRQDPGQGLRLIYYSQIVNDFQKGDIAEGYSVSREKKESFPLTVTSAQKNPTAFYLCASSIGGNTEAFFGQGTRLTVV.

The DNA of the CDR3 is TGTGCCAGCAGCCTATCCTTCGCGACAGCCCAAACCAACTATGGCTACACCTTC. Its protein product is CASSLSFATAQTNYGYTF. The V and J genes are TRBV9 and TRBJ1-2, with D perhaps TRBD1 (5 bases). Germline CDR1 is SGDLS and CDR2 is YYNGEE. CDR3 size: 18 residues. The V gene lost 4 bases and the J gene lost 2 bases, with 24 bases spanning the gap.

The V call is TRBV4-1, the J call TRBJ2-2, with a possible D match to TRBD1 (6 bases). The CDR3 totals 15 residues. V was cut by 1 base and J by 2 bases, with 8 bases left in between. The germline gives CDR1 MGHRA, CDR2 YSYEKL. The CDR3 DNA reads as TGCGCCAGCAGCCAAGGGACAGCAAACACCGGGGAGCTGTTTTTT. Encoded protein: CASSQGTANTGELFF.

In nucleotides, the CDR3 is TGTGCCAGCAGCGGCGACAGGGCTGGGGCCAACGTCCTGACTTTC. It is translated as CASSGDRAGANVLTF. The chain has TRBV5-4 and TRBJ2-6; 7 bases are a match to TRBD1. There are 15 residues in the CDR3. J lost 2 bases, V lost 4 bases, and 3 bases had no gene match. Germline values: CDR1 SGHNT, CDR2 YYREEE (reference sequence).

This clone was found a few times. This chain joins TRBV29-1 and TRBJ2-7, with 9 positions matching TRBD1. Trimming took 2 bases from V and 3 from J; bases not matched to a gene: 5. The CDR3 contains 14 residues. Germline CDR1 is SQVTM and CDR2 is ANQGSEA. CDR3 sequence reads: CSVELDRGGYEQYF. In DNA form, the CDR3 reads TGCAGCGTTGAACTGGACAGGGGTGGCTACGAGCAGTACTTC.

This chain joins TRBV9 and TRBJ1-1, with TRBD1 identical over 7 bases. Germline V lookup: CDR1 SGDLS, CDR2 YYNGEE. CDR3 size: 11 residues. The J segment lost 13 bases and the V segment lost 4 bases, leaving 7 bases of the junction unmatched. Here the CDR3 reads CASSFRQGFFF. The CDR3, as DNA: TGTGCCAGCAGCTTTCGACAGGGCTTTTTCTTT.

The chain is built from TRBV19 and TRBJ2-7, with 9 bases fitting TRBD2. CDR3 length: 15 residues. Losses at the gene ends were 3 bases for V and 2 bases for J; bases not matched to a gene: 5. Germline-derived CDR1 and CDR2 are LNHDA and SQIVND (reference sequence). As DNA, the CDR3 is TGTGCCAGTAGTATGGGCCTAGCGGGAACCTACGAGCAGTACTTC. Its translation: CASSMGLAGTYEQYF.

The chain joins TRBV10-2 to TRBJ2-1; no clear D gene. This CDR3 is built from 14 residues. The germline gives CDR1 WSHSY, CDR2 SAAADI. V dropped 2 bases and J dropped 3 bases, with 8 bases sitting between them. CDR3 in DNA: TGCGCCAGCAGTGAGAGTAGAATCTACAATGAGCAGTTCTTC. Protein: CASSESRIYNEQFF.

Of note for this clone: A junction boundary mismatches the germline segment, possibly from a read error. Other DNA sequences from this sample encode an identical CDR3 as well. V gene TRBV6-6 combines with J gene TRBJ1-5, with unresolved D. This CDR3 is built from 15 residues. CDR1 and CDR2 (germline): MNHNY, SVGAGI (reference sequence). The CDR3 DNA is TGTGCCAGCAGTTACCCCGACGCGGGCAATCAACCCCAGCATTTT. Translation: CASSYPDAGNQPQHF.

The chain employs TRBV19 and TRBJ2-2; tentatively, D is TRBD2 (6 bases). The length of the CDR3 is 14 residues. Germline CDR1 is LNHDA and CDR2 is SQIVND (reference sequence). V lost 1 base, J lost 6 bases, and 9 bases lay in between. This chain's CDR3 is CASSIVSGAGELFF. CDR3 nucleotide sequence: TGTGCCAGTAGTATAGTCTCGGGGGCCGGGGAGCTGTTTTTT.

V and J are TRBV5-8 and TRBJ2-7; possibly TRBD1 for D (6 bases). This CDR3 has 13 residues. Looked up from germline, CDR1 is SGHTS and CDR2 is YDEGEE. Trimming cost V 3 bases and J 6 bases, with 13 bases left between them. DNA for the CDR3: TGTGCCAGCAGCTCGAGGGGGATCGGCGAGCAGTACTTC. Protein product: CASSSRGIGEQYF. Filled out from reference TRBV5-8 and TRBJ2-7, the complete variable domain reads EAGVTQSPTHLIKTRGQQATLRCSPISGHTSVYWYQQALGLGLQFLLWYDEGEERNRGNFPPRFSGRQFPNYSSELNVNALELEDSALYLCASSSRGIGEQYFGPGTRLTVT.

There are a few counts of this clone. The V and J genes are TRBV19 and TRBJ1-5; D unresolved. V was pared by 6 bases and J by 0 bases, with 3 bases between. There are 12 residues in the CDR3. Per the germline V gene, CDR1 is LNHDA and CDR2 is SQIVND (reference sequence). The CDR3 here is CASSTSNQPQHF. In nucleotides, the CDR3 is TGTGCCAGTAGCACTAGCAATCAGCCCCAGCATTTT.

The chain links TRBV13 to TRBJ1-2; 7 nucleotides align to TRBD1. The CDR3 totals 18 residues. Germline V CDR1 and CDR2: PRHDT, FYEKMQ (reference sequence). After removal of 3 bases from V and 6 bases from J, the junction contained 19 bases not matched to a gene. The chain's CDR3 is CASSFQGTTTGDRNGYTF. The DNA of the CDR3 is TGTGCCAGCAGCTTTCAGGGTACGACCACAGGGGACCGTAATGGCTACACCTTC.

The chain uses TRBV9 and TRBJ2-3; the match to TRBD2 covers 12 bases. Germline V lookup: CDR1 SGDLS, CDR2 YYNGEE. Losses at the gene ends were 4 bases for V and 5 bases for J; bases not matched to a gene: 8. The CDR3 loop spans 16 amino acids. The CDR3 loop reads CASSSPSGGAEDTQYF. CDR3 DNA: TGTGCCAGCAGCTCACCTAGCGGGGGGGCTGAAGATACGCAGTATTTT. Complete variable domain (other parts from reference TRBV9 and TRBJ2-3): DSGVTQTPKHLITATGQRVTLRCSPRSGDLSVYWYQQSLDQGLQFLIQYYNGEERAKGNILERFSAQQFPDLHSELNLSSLELGDSALYFCASSSPSGGAEDTQYFGPGTRLTVL.

This chain connects TRBV13 to TRBJ2-7; possible D gene TRBD1, 6 bases. The CDR3 has 14 amino acids. Germline CDR1 reads PRHDT; CDR2 reads FYEKMQ (reference sequence). The germline V and J ends were trimmed by 4 bases and 4 bases, with 14 bases remaining between them. The CDR3 DNA reads TGTGCCAGCAGCTGGGGGCAGGGGAATTACGAGCAGTACTTC. Translating it yields CASSWGQGNYEQYF.

The chain combines TRBV4-2 with TRBJ2-5; D gene unclear. Per the germline V gene, CDR1 is LGHNA and CDR2 is YNFKEQ. The CDR3 extends over 13 amino acids. The V gene lost 1 base and the J gene lost 5 bases, with 8 bases spanning the gap. CDR3 sequence reads: CASSQGTSETQYF. The CDR3 nucleotides are TGTGCCAGCAGCCAAGGTACTTCGGAGACCCAGTACTTC.

The J gene is TRBJ1-1, the V gene TRBV28; perhaps TRBD1 as D (5 bases). The CDR3 loop spans 12 amino acids. Germline-derived CDR1 and CDR2 are MDHEN and SYDVKM. The ends were cut back, 2 bases at V and 6 bases at J, with 7 bases in the middle. The CDR3 DNA is TGTGCCAGCAGTTTAGGGGGAGCTGAAGCTTTCTTT. This sequence encodes CASSLGGAEAFF.

The CDR3 sequence: CASSLGRNQPQHF. The CDR3 DNA sequence: TGTGCCAGCAGTTTGGGCAGGAATCAGCCCCAGCATTTT. The chain employs TRBV27 and TRBJ1-5; no firm D call. This CDR3 spans 13 amino acids. V was shortened by 3 bases and J by 4 bases, with 7 bases between the two germline ends. CDR1 is MNHEY and CDR2 is SMNVEV in the germline V gene (reference sequence).

J is TRBJ1-1 and V is TRBV19, with D unresolved. CDR1 and CDR2 from the germline V gene are LNHDA and SQIVND (reference sequence). V was shortened by 2 bases and J by 5 bases, with 15 bases between the two germline ends. The CDR3 totals 15 residues. CDR3 loop: CASSIWLGLDTEAFF. CDR3 bases: TGTGCCAGTAGTATATGGCTCGGGTTGGATACTGAAGCTTTCTTT. The full variable domain, with the rest looked up from reference TRBV19 and TRBJ1-1, is DGGITQSPKYLFRKEGQNVTLSCEQNLNHDAMYWYRQDPGQGLRLIYYSQIVNDFQKGDIAEGYSVSREKKESFPLTVTSAQKNPTAFYLCASSIWLGLDTEAFFGQGTRLTVV.

The V and J genes are TRBV27 and TRBJ2-2; no reliable D call. The length of the CDR3 is 10 residues. The V gene's germline CDR1 is MNHEY and CDR2 SMNVEV (reference sequence). V gave up 8 bases and J gave up 5 bases, with 3 bases separating them. CDR3: CASGTGELFF. CDR3 sequence (DNA): TGTGCCAGCGGTACCGGGGAGCTGTTTTTT.

The rearrangement uses TRBV6-1 and TRBJ1-2; D unclear. The length of the CDR3 is 14 residues. V lost 3 bases and J lost 2, with 10 bases in between. Germline V gene data show CDR1 as MNHNS and CDR2 as SASEGT. In nucleotides, the CDR3 is TGTGCCAGCAGTGAGTTAAACGGGAACTATGGCTACACCTTC. Translated, it gives CASSELNGNYGYTF.

This clone came up a few times. The CDR3 nucleotides are TGCGCCAGCAGCCCACGGGGGGGGGTTGACTCGGACACCATATATTTT. Its protein is CASSPRGGVDSDTIYF. The rearrangement uses TRBV4-1 and TRBJ1-3; a weak D match, TRBD1 (5 bases). The CDR3 spans 16 residues. Germline loops: CDR1 MGHRA, CDR2 YSYEKL. V was cut by 4 bases and J by 8 bases, with 21 bases left in between.

This chain connects TRBV11-3 to TRBJ2-7; D not resolved. There are 14 residues in the CDR3. V was clipped by 2 bases and J by 5 bases, with 13 bases between them. Germline V lookup: CDR1 SGHNT, CDR2 YENEEA. The CDR3 is CASSLSPLVDEQYF. The CDR3 DNA follows: TGTGCCAGCAGCTTATCCCCCCTAGTCGACGAGCAGTACTTC.

This clone was observed a handful of times. The rearrangement links TRBV20-1 to TRBJ2-1, with D hard to call. Trimming took off 1 base at V and 8 bases at J, with 6 bases between the two ends. Germline CDR1 DFQATT, CDR2 SNEGSKA (reference sequence). This CDR3 region has 11 residues. CDR3 sequence (DNA): TGCAGTGCTAGAGTATCCGATGAGCAGTTCTTC. Protein: CSARVSDEQFF.

This chain connects TRBV27 to TRBJ2-1; the match to TRBD2 covers 7 bases. The V gene end was trimmed by 2 bases and the J gene end by 0 bases; junction bases not matched to a gene: 16. Germline CDR1 reads MNHEY; CDR2 reads SMNVEV (reference sequence). The CDR3 spans 20 residues. This chain's CDR3 is CASSLVYFEAGTTSYNEQFF. In DNA form, the CDR3 reads TGTGCCAGCAGTTTAGTTTATTTTGAGGCCGGGACTACCTCCTACAATGAGCAGTTCTTC.

DNA of the CDR3: TGTGCCAGTAGGTCCGGGCAGGAGGCCTATGGCTACACCTTC. Translating it yields CASRSGQEAYGYTF. This chain links TRBV6-5 with TRBJ1-2; D is unresolved. The V end lost 9 bases, the J end lost 4 bases, and 18 bases lay between the germline ends. The CDR3 length is 14 residues. Germline CDR1 is MNHEY and CDR2 is SVGAGI.

In this sample, this clone turned up a few times. The V and J genes are TRBV2 and TRBJ2-7, with 12 bases identical to TRBD2. The CDR3 totals 14 residues. From germline, CDR1 is SNHLY and CDR2 FYNNEI. V lost 4 bases to trimming and J lost 4 bases; unmatched junction nucleotides: 2. This chain's CDR3 is CASSGLAGVYEQYF. The DNA for the CDR3 is TGTGCCAGCAGTGGACTAGCGGGAGTATACGAGCAGTACTTC.

This clone counts as large. This chain joins TRBV19 and TRBJ1-2; D gene unclear. The CDR3 extends over 15 amino acids. The V gene lost 4 bases and the J gene lost 0 bases, with 12 bases spanning the gap. Germline V gives CDR1 LNHDA, CDR2 SQIVND (reference sequence). The CDR3 DNA sequence: TGTGCCAGTAGTAGAAGCGCAGGCTCTAACTATGGCTACACCTTC. Amino acids: CASSRSAGSNYGYTF.

The chain couples TRBV9 to TRBJ1-2, with D perhaps TRBD1 (5 bases). The CDR3 is made up of 13 amino acids. V lost 5 bases, J lost 3 bases, and 11 bases lay in between. The germline CDR1 and CDR2 sequences are SGDLS and YYNGEE. Here the CDR3 reads CASRGTDYYGYTF. For the CDR3, the DNA is TGTGCCAGCAGGGGGACGGACTACTATGGCTACACCTTC.

The chain recombines TRBV11-3 with TRBJ1-1, with 7 bases matching TRBD1. After removal of 8 bases from V and 1 base from J, the junction contained 7 bases not matched to a gene. This CDR3 spans 14 amino acids. Germline CDR1 and CDR2: SGHNT and YENEEA. This chain's CDR3 is CASEGGRRNTEAFF. In DNA form, the CDR3 reads TGTGCCAGCGAAGGGGGCAGGCGGAACACTGAAGCTTTCTTT.

Notes on this clone: The conserved phenylalanine or tryptophan is not found at the CDR3 terminus, so this likely reflects a read error. This rearrangement joins TRBV6-5 to TRBJ2-7; either TRBD1 or TRBD2 may fit D (5 bases each). This CDR3 has 13 amino acids. Germline V gene data show CDR1 as MNHEY and CDR2 as SVGAGI. The V and J ends lost 6 bases and 0 bases respectively, with 9 bases between them. The CDR3 reads CASRTGASYEQYL. Here the CDR3 DNA reads TGTGCCAGCAGGACCGGGGCCTCCTACGAGCAGTACCTC.